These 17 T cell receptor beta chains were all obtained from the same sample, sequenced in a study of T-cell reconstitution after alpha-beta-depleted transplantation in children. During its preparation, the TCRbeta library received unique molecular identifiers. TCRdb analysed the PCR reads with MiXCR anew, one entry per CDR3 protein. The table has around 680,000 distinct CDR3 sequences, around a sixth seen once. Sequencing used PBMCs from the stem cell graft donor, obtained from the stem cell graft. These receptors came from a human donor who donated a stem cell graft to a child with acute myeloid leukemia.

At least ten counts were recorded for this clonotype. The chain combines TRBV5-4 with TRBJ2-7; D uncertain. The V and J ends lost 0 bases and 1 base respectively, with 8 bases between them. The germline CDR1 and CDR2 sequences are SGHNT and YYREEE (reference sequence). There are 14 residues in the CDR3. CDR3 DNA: TGTGCCAGCAGCTTGGCCTCCCGTTCCTACGAGCAGTACTTC. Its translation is CASSLASRSYEQYF.

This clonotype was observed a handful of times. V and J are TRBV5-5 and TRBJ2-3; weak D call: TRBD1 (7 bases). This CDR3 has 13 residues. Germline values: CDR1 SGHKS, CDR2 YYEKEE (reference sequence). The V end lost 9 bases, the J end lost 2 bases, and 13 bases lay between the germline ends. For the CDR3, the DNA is TGTGCCACGAGACAGGGACTCACAGATACGCAGTATTTT. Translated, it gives CATRQGLTDTQYF. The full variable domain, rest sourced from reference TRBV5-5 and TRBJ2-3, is DAGVTQSPTHLIKTRGQQVTLRCSPISGHKSVSWYQQVLGQGPQFIFQYYEKEERGRGNFPDRFSARQFPNYSSELNVNALLLGDSALYLCATRQGLTDTQYFGPGTRLTVL.

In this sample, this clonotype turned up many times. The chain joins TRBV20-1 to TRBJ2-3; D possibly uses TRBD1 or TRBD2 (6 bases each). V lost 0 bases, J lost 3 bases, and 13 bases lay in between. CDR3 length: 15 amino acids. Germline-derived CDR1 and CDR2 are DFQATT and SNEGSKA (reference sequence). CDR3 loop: CSARDPGGRTDTQYF. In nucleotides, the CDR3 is TGCAGTGCTAGAGACCCCGGGGGCCGAACAGATACGCAGTATTTT.

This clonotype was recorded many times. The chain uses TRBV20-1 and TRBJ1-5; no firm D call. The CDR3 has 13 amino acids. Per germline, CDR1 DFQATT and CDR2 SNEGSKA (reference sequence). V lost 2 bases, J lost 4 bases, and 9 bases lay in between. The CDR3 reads CSARPSPNQPQHF. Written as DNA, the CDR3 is TGCAGTGCTAGACCAAGTCCAAATCAGCCCCAGCATTTT.

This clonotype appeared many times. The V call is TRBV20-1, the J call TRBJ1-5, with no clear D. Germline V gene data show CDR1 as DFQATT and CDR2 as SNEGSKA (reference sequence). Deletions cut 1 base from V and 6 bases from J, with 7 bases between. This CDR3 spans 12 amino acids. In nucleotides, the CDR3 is TGCAGTGCTAGAGCGTGGGCTCAGCCCCAGCATTTT. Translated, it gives CSARAWAQPQHF.

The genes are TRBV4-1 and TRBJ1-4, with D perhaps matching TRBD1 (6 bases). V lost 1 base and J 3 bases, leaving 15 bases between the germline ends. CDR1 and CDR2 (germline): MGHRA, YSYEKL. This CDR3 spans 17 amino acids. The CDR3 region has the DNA TGCGCCAGCAGCCAAGGGTCAGGGGAGCCAGCTAATGAAAAACTGTTTTTT. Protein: CASSQGSGEPANEKLFF.

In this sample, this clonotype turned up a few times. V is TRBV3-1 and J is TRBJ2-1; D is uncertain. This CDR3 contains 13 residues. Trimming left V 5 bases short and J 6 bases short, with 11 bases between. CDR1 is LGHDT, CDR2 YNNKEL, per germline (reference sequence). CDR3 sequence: CASSATWGNEQFF. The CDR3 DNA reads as TGTGCCAGCAGCGCGACATGGGGCAATGAGCAGTTCTTC.

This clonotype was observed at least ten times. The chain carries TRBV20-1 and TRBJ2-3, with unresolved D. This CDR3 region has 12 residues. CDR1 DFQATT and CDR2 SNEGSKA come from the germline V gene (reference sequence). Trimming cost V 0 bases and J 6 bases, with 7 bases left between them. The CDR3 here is CSARDHPDTQYF. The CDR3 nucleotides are TGCAGTGCTAGAGATCACCCCGATACGCAGTATTTT.

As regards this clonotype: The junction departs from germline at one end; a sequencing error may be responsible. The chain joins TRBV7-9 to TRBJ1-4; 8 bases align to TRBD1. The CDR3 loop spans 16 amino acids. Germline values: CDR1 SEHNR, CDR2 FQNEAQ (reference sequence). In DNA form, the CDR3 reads TGTGCCAGCAGCGCCATCCGGACAGGGTCTAAGGAAAAACTGTTTTTT. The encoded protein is CASSAIRTGSKEKLFF.

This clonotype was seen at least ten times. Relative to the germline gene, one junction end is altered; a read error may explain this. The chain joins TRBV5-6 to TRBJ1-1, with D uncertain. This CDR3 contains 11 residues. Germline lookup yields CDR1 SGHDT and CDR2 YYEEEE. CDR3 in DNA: TGTGCCAGCAGCTTGAACGCTGAAGCTTTCTTT. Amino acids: CASSLNAEAFF.

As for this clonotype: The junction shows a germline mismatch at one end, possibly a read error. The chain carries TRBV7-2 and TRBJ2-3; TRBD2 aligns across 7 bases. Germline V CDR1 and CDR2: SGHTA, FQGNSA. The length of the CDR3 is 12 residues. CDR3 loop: CASSLGVAGQNF. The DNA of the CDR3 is TGTGCCAGCAGCTTAGGAGTAGCGGGCCAGAATTTT.

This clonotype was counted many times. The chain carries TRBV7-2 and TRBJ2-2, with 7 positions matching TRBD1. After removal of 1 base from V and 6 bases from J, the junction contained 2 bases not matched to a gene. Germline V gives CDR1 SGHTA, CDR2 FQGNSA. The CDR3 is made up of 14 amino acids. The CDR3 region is CASSLGDRAGELFF. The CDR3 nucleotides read TGTGCCAGCAGCTTAGGAGACAGGGCCGGGGAGCTGTTTTTT.

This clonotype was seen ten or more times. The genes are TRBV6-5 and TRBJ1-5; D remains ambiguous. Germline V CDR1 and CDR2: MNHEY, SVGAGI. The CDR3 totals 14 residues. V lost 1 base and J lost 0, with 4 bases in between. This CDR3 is CASSYWDSNQPQHF. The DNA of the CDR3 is TGTGCCAGCAGTTACTGGGATAGCAATCAGCCCCAGCATTTT.

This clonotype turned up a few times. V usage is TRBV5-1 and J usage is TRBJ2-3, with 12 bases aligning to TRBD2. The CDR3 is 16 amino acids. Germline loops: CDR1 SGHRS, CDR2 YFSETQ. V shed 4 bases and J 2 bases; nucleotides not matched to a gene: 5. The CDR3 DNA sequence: TGCGCCAGCAGCCCAACTAGCGGGGGGCTCACAGATACGCAGTATTTT. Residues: CASSPTSGGLTDTQYF.

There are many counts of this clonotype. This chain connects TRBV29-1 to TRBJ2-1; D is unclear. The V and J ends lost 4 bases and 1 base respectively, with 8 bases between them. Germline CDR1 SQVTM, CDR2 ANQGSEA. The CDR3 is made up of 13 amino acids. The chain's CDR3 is CSVGPTSYNEQFF. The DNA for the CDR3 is TGCAGCGTTGGACCGACGTCCTACAATGAGCAGTTCTTC.

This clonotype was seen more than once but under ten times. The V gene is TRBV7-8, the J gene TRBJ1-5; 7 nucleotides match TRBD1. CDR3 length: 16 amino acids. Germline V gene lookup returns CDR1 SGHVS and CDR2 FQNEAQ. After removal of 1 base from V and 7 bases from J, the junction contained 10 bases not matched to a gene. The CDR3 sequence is CASSLEFDREGQPQHF. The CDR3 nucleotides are TGTGCCAGCAGCTTAGAGTTCGACAGGGAGGGGCAGCCCCAGCATTTT.

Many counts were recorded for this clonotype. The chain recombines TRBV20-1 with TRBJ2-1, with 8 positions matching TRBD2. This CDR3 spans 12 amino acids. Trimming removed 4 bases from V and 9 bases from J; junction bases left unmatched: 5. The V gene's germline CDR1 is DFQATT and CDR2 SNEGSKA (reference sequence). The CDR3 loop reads CSATLAGSEQFF. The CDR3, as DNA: TGCAGTGCTACGTTAGCGGGGAGTGAGCAGTTCTTC.